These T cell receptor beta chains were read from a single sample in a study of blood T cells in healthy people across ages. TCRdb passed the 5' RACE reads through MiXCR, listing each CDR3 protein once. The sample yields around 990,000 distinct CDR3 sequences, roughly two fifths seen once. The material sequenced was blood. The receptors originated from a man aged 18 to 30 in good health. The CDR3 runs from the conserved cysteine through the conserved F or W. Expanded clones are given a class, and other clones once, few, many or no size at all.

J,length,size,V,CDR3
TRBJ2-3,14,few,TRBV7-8,CASALSGRADTQYF
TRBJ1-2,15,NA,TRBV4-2,CASSQDGGANYGYTF
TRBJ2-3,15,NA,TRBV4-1,CASSQDLGTTDTQYF
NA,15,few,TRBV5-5,CASSLNQASYNEQYF
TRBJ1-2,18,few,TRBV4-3,CASSQDSFRPPGTNGYTF
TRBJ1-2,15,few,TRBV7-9,CASSLAYTTDYGYTF
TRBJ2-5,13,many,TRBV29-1,CSVGTGKRETQYF
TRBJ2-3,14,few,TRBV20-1,CSARTGDGPDTQYF
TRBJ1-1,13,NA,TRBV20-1,CSADRSENTEAFF
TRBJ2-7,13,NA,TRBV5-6,CASSLPESYEQYF